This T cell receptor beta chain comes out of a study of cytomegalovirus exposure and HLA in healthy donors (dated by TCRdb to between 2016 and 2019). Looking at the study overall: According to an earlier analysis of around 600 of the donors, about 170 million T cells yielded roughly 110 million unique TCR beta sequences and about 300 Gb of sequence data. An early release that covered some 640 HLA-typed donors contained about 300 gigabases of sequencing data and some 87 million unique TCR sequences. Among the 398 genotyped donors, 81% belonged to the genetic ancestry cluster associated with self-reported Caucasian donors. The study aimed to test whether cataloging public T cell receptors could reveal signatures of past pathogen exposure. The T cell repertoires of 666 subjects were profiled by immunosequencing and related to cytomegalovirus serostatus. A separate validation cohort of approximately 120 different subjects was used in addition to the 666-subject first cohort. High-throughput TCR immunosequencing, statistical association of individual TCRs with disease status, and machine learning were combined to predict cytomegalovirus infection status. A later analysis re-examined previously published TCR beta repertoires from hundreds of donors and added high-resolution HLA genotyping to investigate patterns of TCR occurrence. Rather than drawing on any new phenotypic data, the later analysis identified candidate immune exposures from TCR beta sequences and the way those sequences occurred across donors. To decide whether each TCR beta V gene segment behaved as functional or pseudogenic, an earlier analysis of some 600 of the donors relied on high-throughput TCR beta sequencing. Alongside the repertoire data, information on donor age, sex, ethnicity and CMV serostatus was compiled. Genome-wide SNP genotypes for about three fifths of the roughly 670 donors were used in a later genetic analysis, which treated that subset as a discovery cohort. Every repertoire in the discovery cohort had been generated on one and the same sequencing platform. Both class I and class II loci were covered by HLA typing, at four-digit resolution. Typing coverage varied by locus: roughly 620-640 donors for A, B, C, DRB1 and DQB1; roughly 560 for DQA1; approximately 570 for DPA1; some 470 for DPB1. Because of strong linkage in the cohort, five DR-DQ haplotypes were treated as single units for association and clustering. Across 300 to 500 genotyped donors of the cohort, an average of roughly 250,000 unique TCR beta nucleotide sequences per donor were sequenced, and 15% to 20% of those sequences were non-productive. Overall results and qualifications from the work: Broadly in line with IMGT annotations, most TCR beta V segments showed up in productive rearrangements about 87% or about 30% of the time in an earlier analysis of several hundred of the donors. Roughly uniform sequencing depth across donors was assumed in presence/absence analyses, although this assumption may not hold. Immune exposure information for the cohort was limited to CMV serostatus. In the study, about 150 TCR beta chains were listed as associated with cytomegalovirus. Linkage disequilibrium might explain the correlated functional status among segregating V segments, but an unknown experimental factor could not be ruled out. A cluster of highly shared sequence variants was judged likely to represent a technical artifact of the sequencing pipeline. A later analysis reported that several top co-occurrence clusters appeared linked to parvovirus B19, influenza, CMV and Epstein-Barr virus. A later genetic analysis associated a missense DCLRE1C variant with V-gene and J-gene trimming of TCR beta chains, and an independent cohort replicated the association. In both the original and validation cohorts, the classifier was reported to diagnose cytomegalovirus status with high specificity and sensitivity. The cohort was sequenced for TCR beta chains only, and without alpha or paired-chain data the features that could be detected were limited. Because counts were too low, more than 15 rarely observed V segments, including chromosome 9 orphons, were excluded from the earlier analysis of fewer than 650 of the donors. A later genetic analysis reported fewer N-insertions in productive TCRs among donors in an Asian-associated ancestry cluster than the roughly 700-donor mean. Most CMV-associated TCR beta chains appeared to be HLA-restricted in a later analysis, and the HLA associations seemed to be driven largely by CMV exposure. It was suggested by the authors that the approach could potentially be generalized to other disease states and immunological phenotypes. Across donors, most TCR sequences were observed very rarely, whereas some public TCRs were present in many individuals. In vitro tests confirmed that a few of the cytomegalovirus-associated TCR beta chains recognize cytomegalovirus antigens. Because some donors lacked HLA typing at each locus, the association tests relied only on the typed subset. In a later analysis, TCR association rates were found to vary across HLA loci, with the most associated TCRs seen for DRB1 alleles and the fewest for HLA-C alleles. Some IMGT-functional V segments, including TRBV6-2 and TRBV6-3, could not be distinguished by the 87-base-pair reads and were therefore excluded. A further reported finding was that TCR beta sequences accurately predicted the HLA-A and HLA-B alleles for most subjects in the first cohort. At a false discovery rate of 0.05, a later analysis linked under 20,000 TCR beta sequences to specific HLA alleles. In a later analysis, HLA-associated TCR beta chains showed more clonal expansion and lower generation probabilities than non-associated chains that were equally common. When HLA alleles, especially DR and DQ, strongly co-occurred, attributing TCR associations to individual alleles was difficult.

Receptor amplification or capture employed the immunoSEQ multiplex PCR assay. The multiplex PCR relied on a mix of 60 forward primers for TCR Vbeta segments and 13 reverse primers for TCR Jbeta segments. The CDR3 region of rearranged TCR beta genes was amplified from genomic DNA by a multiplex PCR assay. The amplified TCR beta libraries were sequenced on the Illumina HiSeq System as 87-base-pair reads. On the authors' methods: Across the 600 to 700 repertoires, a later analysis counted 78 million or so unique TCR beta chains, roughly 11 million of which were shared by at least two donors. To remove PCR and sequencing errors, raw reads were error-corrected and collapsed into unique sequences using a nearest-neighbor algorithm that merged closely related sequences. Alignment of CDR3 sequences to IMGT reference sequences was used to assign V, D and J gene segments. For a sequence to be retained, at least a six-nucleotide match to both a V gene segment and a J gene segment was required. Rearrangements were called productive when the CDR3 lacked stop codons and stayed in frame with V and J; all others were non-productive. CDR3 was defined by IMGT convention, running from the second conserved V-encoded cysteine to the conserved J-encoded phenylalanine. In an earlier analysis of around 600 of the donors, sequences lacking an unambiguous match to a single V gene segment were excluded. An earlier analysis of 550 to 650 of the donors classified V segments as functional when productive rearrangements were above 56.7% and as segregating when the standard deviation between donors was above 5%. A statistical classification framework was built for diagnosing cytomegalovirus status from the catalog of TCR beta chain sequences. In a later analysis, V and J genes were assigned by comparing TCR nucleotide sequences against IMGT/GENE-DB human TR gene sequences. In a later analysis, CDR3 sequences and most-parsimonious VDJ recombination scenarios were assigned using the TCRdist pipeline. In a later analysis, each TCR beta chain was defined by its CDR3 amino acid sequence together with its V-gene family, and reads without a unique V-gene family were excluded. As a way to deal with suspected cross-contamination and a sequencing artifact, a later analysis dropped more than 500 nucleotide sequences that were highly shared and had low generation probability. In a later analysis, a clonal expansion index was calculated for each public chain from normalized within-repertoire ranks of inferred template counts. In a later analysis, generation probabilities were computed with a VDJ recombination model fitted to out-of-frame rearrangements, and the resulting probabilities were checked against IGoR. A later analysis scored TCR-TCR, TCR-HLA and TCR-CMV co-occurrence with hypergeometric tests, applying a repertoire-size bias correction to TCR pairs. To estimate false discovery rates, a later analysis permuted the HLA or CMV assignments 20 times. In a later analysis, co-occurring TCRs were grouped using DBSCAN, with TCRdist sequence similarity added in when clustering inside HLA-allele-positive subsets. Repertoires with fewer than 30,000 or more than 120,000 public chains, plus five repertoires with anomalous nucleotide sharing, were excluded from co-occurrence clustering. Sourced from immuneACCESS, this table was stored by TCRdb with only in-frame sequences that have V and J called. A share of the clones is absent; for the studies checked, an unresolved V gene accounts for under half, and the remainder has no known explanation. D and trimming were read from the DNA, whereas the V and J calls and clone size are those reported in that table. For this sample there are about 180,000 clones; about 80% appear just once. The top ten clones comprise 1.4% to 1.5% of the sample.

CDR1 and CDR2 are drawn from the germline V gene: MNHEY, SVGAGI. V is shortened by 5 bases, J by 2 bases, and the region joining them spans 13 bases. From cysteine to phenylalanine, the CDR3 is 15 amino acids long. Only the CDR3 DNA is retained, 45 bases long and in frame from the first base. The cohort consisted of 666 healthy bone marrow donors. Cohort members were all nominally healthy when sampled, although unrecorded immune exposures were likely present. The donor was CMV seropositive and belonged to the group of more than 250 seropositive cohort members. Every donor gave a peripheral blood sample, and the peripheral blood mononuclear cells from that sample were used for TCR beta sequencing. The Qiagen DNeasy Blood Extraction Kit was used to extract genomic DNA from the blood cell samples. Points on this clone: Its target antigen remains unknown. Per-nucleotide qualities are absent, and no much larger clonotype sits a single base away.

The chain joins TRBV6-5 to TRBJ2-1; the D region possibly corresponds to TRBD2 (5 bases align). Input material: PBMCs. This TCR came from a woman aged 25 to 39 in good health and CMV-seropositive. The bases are TGTGCCAGCAGTCTTAACCGGGGTCCCTACAATGAGCAGTTCTTC. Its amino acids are CASSLNRGPYNEQFF.